This T cell receptor beta chain was obtained from a study of blood T cells in healthy people across ages. The use of a sample-barcoded 5' primer and a J-beta primer mix characterized a second PCR of about 7 to 12 cycles. Each CDR3 protein gets one entry after TCRdb re-called the 5' RACE reads with MiXCR. The sample consists of about 1.4 million distinct CDR3 sequences, 59% of them appearing once. Overall study results and limits: Using unsorted PBMCs precluded a conclusive naive versus antigen-experienced comparison. Age brought a roughly linear fall in TCR beta diversity measured per million T cells.

Only a few counts were recorded for this clonotype. Its antigen is unknown. Ten milliliters of peripheral blood were drawn from each donor. In each sample, at least 7 million PBMCs were isolated. Sequences were obtained from blood. This TCR came from a man aged 18 to 29 in good health.

CDR3 in amino acids: CASSQEQGGQIYGYTF. Here the CDR3 DNA reads TGCGCCAGCAGCCAAGAACAGGGGGGGCAGATCTATGGCTACACCTTC. The chain joins TRBV4-1 to TRBJ1-2, with TRBD1 matching over 8 bases. The CDR3 has 16 residues. Germline CDR1 and CDR2: MGHRA and YSYEKL. V shed 0 bases, J shed 4 bases, and the junction held 7 bases outside the gene matches.